Below, 10 T cell receptor beta chains from the same sample are listed, as sequenced in a study of T cells in Graves' hyperthyroidism and ophthalmopathy (dated by TCRdb to the late 2010s). Libraries were built with multiplex PCR. The reads were generated on an Illumina HiSeq 2000. The TCR beta CDR3 regions were amplified from the RNA transcripts. A first-round RT-PCR of the TCR CDR3 used the HTBI primer set with the Qiagen OneStep RT-PCR kit. TCRdb itself trimmed the public reads at Q25 with fastp, ran MiXCR and retained productive beta chains. Rows with one shared CDR3 protein collapse into an entry with the most common genes and DNA. A total of around 350,000 distinct CDR3 sequences appear in this sample, around a quarter of them only once. The ten biggest clones cover around 70% of the sample. Sequenced material: blood. The receptor source for this set is a man aged 45 to 65 with Graves' hyperthyroidism.

This clonotype was seen a handful of times. Here the CDR3 DNA reads TGTGCCAGCAATGGCGGGGGGACCTACGAGCAGTACTTC. This translates into CASNGGGTYEQYF. V and J are TRBV28 and TRBJ2-7, with 8 positions matching TRBD2. CDR1 is MDHEN and CDR2 is SYDVKM in the germline V gene. The CDR3 covers 13 residues. The junction had 4 bases not matched to a gene; V was cut back by 7 bases and J by 2 bases.

This clonotype was seen repeatedly, ten times or more. CDR3 in amino acids: CASGVGPGAQYF. The DNA for the CDR3 is TGTGCCAGTGGAGTGGGCCCGGGAGCGCAGTATTTT. V usage is TRBV6-2 or TRBV6-3 and J usage is TRBJ2-3, with D possibly TRBD2 on 6 matching bases. This CDR3 has 12 amino acids. In germline, CDR1 is MNHEY, CDR2 SVGEGT. The V and J ends lost 9 bases and 10 bases respectively, with 17 bases between them.

The table lists this clonotype with a few counts. The rearrangement uses TRBV7-9 and TRBJ1-5; the D is unclear. V lost 10 bases and J 6 bases, leaving 16 bases between the germline ends. The germline V gene has CDR1 SEHNR and CDR2 FQNEAQ (reference sequence). The CDR3 is 13 amino acids. The CDR3 here is CATSAEGSQPQHF. The CDR3 nucleotides are TGTGCCACCTCGGCCGAAGGCAGTCAGCCCCAGCATTTT.

The sample holds a few counts of this clonotype. The chain combines TRBV6-1 with TRBJ2-2; D is unresolved. The CDR3 sequence is 12 residues long. V lost 5 bases to trimming and J lost 8 bases, with 9 bases between them. Germline V lookup: CDR1 MNHNS, CDR2 SASEGT. CDR3 sequence: CASSSPPGELFF. In DNA form, the CDR3 reads TGTGCCAGCAGTTCGCCTCCGGGGGAGCTGTTTTTT.

Note on this clonotype: This may be a read error: a much more frequent sequence differs by one nucleotide. The V and J genes are TRBV3-1 and TRBJ2-1; 7 bases are shared with TRBD2. Germline values: CDR1 LGHDT, CDR2 YNNKEL (reference sequence). The CDR3 has 15 amino acids. The CDR3 nucleotides are TGTGCCAGCAGCCAAGTGGCGGGAGCCTACAATGGGCAGTTCTTC. Its protein is CASSQVAGAYNGQFF.

As for this clonotype: A read error may explain this, as a much larger clone is one base away. In DNA form, the CDR3 reads TGTGCCAGCAGACACACCGGGACTAGCCGGGATGAGCAGCTCTTC. Translating it yields CASRHTGTSRDEQLF. The V call is TRBV11-2, the J call TRBJ2-1; 9 bases line up with TRBD2. The CDR3 covers 15 residues. The germline gives CDR1 SGHAT, CDR2 FQNNGV.

The chain is built from TRBV30 and TRBJ2-7; 10 bases align to TRBD1. Trimming at V came to 3 bases and at J to 5 bases, leaving 13 bases not matched to a gene. The CDR3 is made up of 16 amino acids. The germline gives CDR1 GTSNPN, CDR2 SVGIG (reference sequence). The CDR3 spells CAWRVASGTGVNEQYF. The CDR3 DNA follows: TGTGCCTGGAGGGTCGCCTCCGGGACAGGGGTGAACGAGCAGTACTTC.

The chain combines TRBV12-3 or TRBV12-4 with TRBJ2-1; a possible D gene is TRBD1 (5 bases). The CDR3 runs 14 residues. Trimming took off 6 bases at V and 2 bases at J, with 11 bases between the two ends. The CDR3 sequence is CASSPADTYNEQFF. As DNA, the CDR3 is TGTGCCAGCAGCCCCGCGGACACCTACAATGAGCAGTTCTTC.

The chain combines TRBV10-2 with TRBJ2-7; D call uncertain. V shed 6 bases and J shed 4 bases, with 16 bases lying between them. The CDR3 is 14 amino acids. Germline values: CDR1 WSHSY, CDR2 SAAADI. CDR3 region: CASSGRGREYEQYF. Written as DNA, the CDR3 is TGCGCCAGCAGCGGACGTGGTCGTGAGTACGAGCAGTACTTC.

This clonotype appeared a few times. The J gene is TRBJ1-1, the V gene TRBV4-2; TRBD1 matches 7 bases. This CDR3 spans 16 amino acids. CDR1 and CDR2 (germline): LGHNA, YNFKEQ. J was trimmed by 6 bases and V by 0 bases; bases with no gene match: 10. The CDR3 is CASSQERQGPEAEAFF. DNA of the CDR3: TGTGCCAGCAGCCAAGAAAGACAGGGACCCGAGGCTGAAGCTTTCTTT.